This T cell receptor (beta chain) appears in the sequencing data of a study of cytomegalovirus exposure and HLA in healthy donors. In the study overall: An earlier analysis found 110 million or so unique TCR beta sequences from 150 million to 200 million T cells.

Researchers ran the PCR with 60 Vbeta and 13 Jbeta primers. Generated by immunoSEQ multiplex PCR, the TCRdb table keeps only in-frame clones and is missing some. The sample lists 100,000 to 150,000 clones, about 10% occurring once. A note on this clone: What it binds is not known. The CDR3 carries no conserved terminal phenylalanine or tryptophan, so it likely arises from a read error.

CDR1 SQVTM and CDR2 ANQGSEA come from the germline V gene. The CDR3 has 12 residues. Deletions cut 4 bases from V and 1 base from J, with 4 bases between. Overall study results and limits: When analyzed later, a missense DCLRE1C variant was found to be linked to TCR beta V- and J-gene trimming. Clonal expansion, a later analysis showed, was greater in HLA-associated TCR beta chains than in equally common others. According to the study, 160 or so TCR beta chains were cytomegalovirus-associated.

The sequence was obtained from a woman under 30 in good health and CMV-seropositive. The sequencing input was PBMCs. V gene TRBV29-1 combines with J gene TRBJ2-2; no clear D gene. CDR3 DNA: TGCAGCGTTGCTATGAACACCGGGGAGCTGTTTGTT. It translates to CSVAMNTGELFV.